The 12 T cell receptor beta chains in this list originate from one sample, sequenced in a study of yellow fever vaccine responses in identical twins (dated by TCRdb to 2016 to 2019). Receptors were amplified or captured by RT-PCR. These reads were obtained on an Illumina HiSeq 2500. Using fastp trimming at Q25 and MiXCR clonotype assembly, TCRdb reanalyzed the public sequencing data and kept in-frame beta chains. Rows merge per CDR3 protein into single entries with the most common DNA and genes. The sample table shows about a thousand distinct CDR3 sequences, and 70% to 80% are seen once. Approximately 15% of the sample lies in the top ten. Sequencing was performed on T cells from blood (PBMCs), unsorted or a sorted subset (not recorded which), taken before or after yellow fever vaccination (not recorded which). The receptors originated from a female donor who received the yellow fever vaccine.

The chain joins TRBV2 to TRBJ2-2; 8 bases line up with TRBD2. Germline V gene lookup returns CDR1 SNHLY and CDR2 FYNNEI. V lost 9 bases, J lost 0 bases, and 3 bases stayed unmatched. CDR3 size: 14 residues. The CDR3 sequence is CAREAGANTGELFF. The CDR3 DNA reads as TGTGCCAGGGAAGCGGGAGCGAACACCGGGGAGCTGTTTTTT.

The V call is TRBV9, the J call TRBJ2-3, with D unresolved. This CDR3 is built from 14 residues. Trimming removed 0 bases from V and 3 bases from J, with 8 bases in between. The germline gives CDR1 SGDLS, CDR2 YYNGEE. As DNA, the CDR3 is TGTGCCAGCAGCGTAGTCGATATGACAGATACGCAGTATTTT. This sequence encodes CASSVVDMTDTQYF.

The rearrangement links TRBV28 to TRBJ2-5; D may be TRBD1 or TRBD2 (5 bases each). This CDR3 contains 17 residues. Germline CDR1 is MDHEN and CDR2 is SYDVKM. V lost 5 bases to trimming and J lost 1 base, with 20 bases between them. Here the CDR3 DNA reads TGTGCCAGCAGTGTTACCGGGACCGCCCCAAGCCAAGAGACCCAGTACTTC. It specifies CASSVTGTAPSQETQYF.

This clonotype was detected only a few times. CDR3 DNA sequence: TGCGCCAGCAGCCAAGATGCAGGGGGGAACTATGGCTACACCTTC. It codes for CASSQDAGGNYGYTF. The chain couples TRBV4-3 to TRBJ1-2; TRBD1 matches 7 bases. Germline V gene lookup returns CDR1 LGHNA and CDR2 YSLEER. The CDR3 has 15 amino acids. V lost 0 bases, J lost 2 bases, and 3 bases stayed unmatched.

A note on this clonotype: The germline gene is not matched at one end of the junction; a read error may be the cause. This sequence joins TRBV7-7 and TRBJ1-1, with D possibly matching TRBD1 (5 bases). The CDR3 extends over 13 amino acids. Germline lookup yields CDR1 SSHAT and CDR2 FNYEAQ (reference sequence). CDR3 coding DNA: TGTGCTAGCAGCATGGGGGAGAACACTGAAGCTTTCTTT. Protein sequence: CASSMGENTEAFF.

V is TRBV11-1 and J is TRBJ1-2; 8 nucleotides align to TRBD1. J lost 3 bases, V lost 3 bases, and 3 bases had no gene match. CDR3 length equals 14 residues. In germline, CDR1 is SGHAT, CDR2 FQDESV (reference sequence). Here the CDR3 reads CASSFQTGDYGYTF. The DNA for the CDR3 is TGTGCCAGCAGCTTCCAGACAGGGGACTATGGCTACACCTTC.

This clonotype has only one observation. This chain joins TRBV4-1 and TRBJ1-5; D might be TRBD1 (6 bases). V lost 5 bases and J lost 5, with 16 bases in between. The CDR3 sequence is 15 residues long. The germline gives CDR1 MGHRA, CDR2 YSYEKL. CDR3 protein: CASSIRDNPYQPQHF. In DNA form, the CDR3 reads TGCGCCAGCAGCATCCGGGACAACCCATATCAGCCCCAGCATTTT.

In this sample, this clonotype turned up a few times. This chain joins TRBV4-3 and TRBJ2-1; the D is unclear. CDR3 length: 15 residues. V lost 0 bases, J lost 2 bases, and 8 bases lay in between. Germline V gene data show CDR1 as LGHNA and CDR2 as YSLEER. Here the CDR3 reads CASSQDGGTYNEQFF. CDR3 nucleotides: TGCGCCAGCAGCCAAGATGGCGGTACCTACAATGAGCAGTTCTTC.

This chain uses TRBV5-6 with TRBJ1-5; D gene ambiguous. V gave up 2 bases and J gave up 0 bases, with 9 bases separating them. The CDR3 runs to 15 residues. The V gene's germline CDR1 is SGHDT and CDR2 YYEEEE. The CDR3 DNA sequence: TGTGCCAGCAGCTTTTACCCATATAGCAATCAGCCCCAGCATTTT. This gives the protein CASSFYPYSNQPQHF.

The table lists this clonotype with a count of one. J is TRBJ2-5 and V is TRBV12-3 or TRBV12-4; perhaps TRBD1 as D (5 bases). The CDR3 covers 14 residues. The germline V and J ends were trimmed by 8 bases and 2 bases, with 15 bases remaining between them. The chain's CDR3 is CASEIQDLQETQYF. For the CDR3, the DNA is TGTGCCAGCGAGATACAGGACCTGCAAGAGACCCAGTACTTC.

This clonotype is labeled as large. This sequence joins TRBV15 and TRBJ1-1; D not certain. This CDR3 is 12 amino acids long. V was shortened by 10 bases and J by 1 base, with 10 bases between the two germline ends. Per germline, CDR1 LNHNV and CDR2 YYDKDF (reference sequence). As DNA, the CDR3 is TGTGCCATCGGAGCCGGGAACACTGAAGCTTTCTTT. Protein product: CAIGAGNTEAFF.

The J gene is TRBJ2-1, the V gene TRBV11-2, with D unclear. Trimming left V 1 base short and J 5 bases short, with 9 bases between. Germline V gene data show CDR1 as SGHAT and CDR2 as FQNNGV. The CDR3 length is 14 residues. The CDR3 protein is CASSLGIGNNEQFF. In DNA, the CDR3 is TGTGCCAGCAGCTTAGGAATAGGCAACAATGAGCAGTTCTTC.